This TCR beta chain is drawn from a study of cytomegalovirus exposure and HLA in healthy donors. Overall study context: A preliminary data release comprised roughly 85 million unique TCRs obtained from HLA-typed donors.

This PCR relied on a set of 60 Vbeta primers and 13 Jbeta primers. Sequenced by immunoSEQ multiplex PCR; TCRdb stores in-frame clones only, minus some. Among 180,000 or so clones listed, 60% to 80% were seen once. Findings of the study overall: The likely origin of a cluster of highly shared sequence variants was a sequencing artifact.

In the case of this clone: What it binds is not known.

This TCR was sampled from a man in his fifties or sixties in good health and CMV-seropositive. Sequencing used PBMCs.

The CDR3 reads CASSQGLAGARNEQFF. DNA for the CDR3: TGTGCCAGCAGCCAAGGACTAGCGGGGGCGAGGAATGAGCAGTTCTTC. The gene calls are TRBV4-2 and TRBJ2-1, with TRBD2 identical over 12 bases. Germline V gene lookup returns CDR1 LGHNA and CDR2 YNFKEQ. V shed 1 base and J 7 bases; nucleotides not matched to a gene: 5. The CDR3 consists of 16 residues.